Below, 15 T cell receptor beta chains from the same sample are listed, as sequenced in a study of OX40 agonist ivuxolimab in advanced cancers. Sequenced by immunoSEQ multiplex PCR; TCRdb stores in-frame clones only, minus some. The sample holds roughly 6,000 clones, around 84% seen once. Sequencing used CD4+ or CD8+ T cells sorted from blood, obtained in a trial of the OX40 agonist ivuxolimab. The source is an adult with an advanced solid tumor such as melanoma, head and neck, liver or kidney cancer.

The chain carries TRBV7-9 and TRBJ2-7; D not certain. This CDR3 is 15 amino acids long. The V gene lost 0 bases and the J gene lost 1 base, with 10 bases spanning the gap. CDR1 SEHNR and CDR2 FQNEAQ come from the germline V gene (reference sequence). Here the CDR3 reads CASSLAERASYEQYF. CDR3 DNA sequence: TGTGCCAGCAGCTTAGCCGAACGGGCGTCCTACGAGCAGTACTTC.

The chain uses TRBV7-6 and TRBJ2-5; D is undetermined. This CDR3 is built from 15 residues. CDR1 SGHVS and CDR2 FNYEAQ come from the germline V gene. V was trimmed by 7 bases and J by 4 bases, leaving 19 bases between them. DNA of the CDR3: TGTGCCAGCACCCCTACCGTGCGGCGCGGAGAGACCCAGTACTTC. Translating gives CASTPTVRRGETQYF.

The chain has TRBV5-1 and TRBJ2-7; D uncertain. The CDR3 contains 13 residues. Germline-derived CDR1 and CDR2 are SGHRS and YFSETQ. Between the trimmed V and J ends, which lost 1 base and 0 bases, there was a span of 5 bases. The CDR3 DNA reads TGCGCCAGCAGCTTGACAGTCTCCTACGAGCAGTACTTC. As protein: CASSLTVSYEQYF. The full variable domain, completed using reference TRBV5-1 and TRBJ2-7, is KAGVTQTPRYLIKTRGQQVTLSCSPISGHRSVSWYQQTPGQGLQFLFEYFSETQRNKGNFPGRFSGRQFSNSRSEMNVSTLELGDSALYLCASSLTVSYEQYFGPGTRLTVT.

The chain employs TRBV19 and TRBJ1-1; D is undetermined. From germline, CDR1 is LNHDA and CDR2 SQIVND (reference sequence). The V end was cut by 7 bases, the J end by 2 bases, with 8 bases between. CDR3 length: 12 amino acids. In nucleotides, the CDR3 is TGTGCCAGTACCCTCGGCAACACTGAAGCTTTCTTT. This translates into CASTLGNTEAFF.

The rearrangement uses TRBV2 and TRBJ2-4; D is ambiguous. V was clipped by 6 bases and J by 10 bases, with 7 bases between them. The CDR3 contains 10 residues. CDR1 SNHLY and CDR2 FYNNEI come from the germline V gene. The CDR3 spells CASRSRIQYF. In DNA form, the CDR3 reads TGTGCCAGCAGAAGCCGGATTCAGTACTTC.

The rearrangement links TRBV2 to TRBJ1-5; D not certain. The CDR3 extends over 16 amino acids. Trimming cost V 7 bases and J 0 bases, with 16 bases left between them. Germline CDR1 is SNHLY and CDR2 is FYNNEI. The CDR3 nucleotides are TGTGCCAGCAACATTGAGGGAGTTAATAGCAATCAGCCCCAGCATTTT. This gives the protein CASNIEGVNSNQPQHF.

This clone is labeled as medium-sized. This chain uses TRBV7-2 with TRBJ2-1; TRBD1 matches 7 bases. Germline trimming cut 1 base from V and 3 bases from J; bases unmatched to any gene: 6. The CDR3 runs 16 residues. Germline V CDR1 and CDR2: SGHTA, FQGNSA. CDR3 region: CASSLGVGGFYNEQFF. CDR3 in DNA: TGTGCCAGCAGCTTAGGGGTAGGGGGCTTCTACAATGAGCAGTTCTTC.

The table lists this clone with a count of one. The genes are TRBV4-1 and TRBJ1-2; D is ambiguous. V shed 1 base and J shed 4 bases, with 10 bases lying between them. CDR1 and CDR2 from the germline V gene are MGHRA and YSYEKL. The CDR3 has 14 residues. The CDR3 loop is CASSQVGFFYGYTF. For the CDR3, the DNA is TGCGCCAGCAGCCAAGTTGGGTTTTTCTATGGCTACACCTTC.

This chain uses TRBV4-1 with TRBJ2-3; no clear D. Trimming removed 0 bases at V and 0 bases at J, with 10 bases between. CDR1 MGHRA and CDR2 YSYEKL come from the germline V gene. CDR3 length equals 16 residues. The CDR3 nucleotides are TGCGCCAGCAGCCAAGATCGGGCATTTAGCACAGATACGCAGTATTTT. Encoded protein: CASSQDRAFSTDTQYF.

The chain joins TRBV21-1 to TRBJ2-2; TRBD1 is taken as the D call from the table, unchecked against the DNA. TRBV21-1 corresponds to a pseudogene. This CDR3 region has 13 residues. CDR3 sequence (DNA): TGTGCCAGCAGCTCCCAGGGGGACGGGGAGCTGTTTTTT. Protein: CASSSQGDGELFF.

The V and J genes are TRBV28 and TRBJ2-7; the D call may be TRBD1 or TRBD2 (5 bases each). Between the trimmed V and J ends, which lost 10 bases and 0 bases, there was a span of 19 bases. The CDR3 runs 15 residues. Germline CDR1 MDHEN, CDR2 SYDVKM. DNA of the CDR3: TGTGCCACCCTTCTTTGGGGGTCTAACTCCTACGAGCAGTACTTC. Protein sequence: CATLLWGSNSYEQYF.

The chain combines TRBV25-1 with TRBJ2-1; D might be TRBD2 (5 bases). In germline, CDR1 is MGHDK, CDR2 SYGVNS. V was clipped by 4 bases and J by 3 bases, with 16 bases between them. The CDR3 sequence is 16 residues long. In nucleotides, the CDR3 is TGTGCCAGCAGTGGTTGGTTAAGCGGCAGCTACAATGAGCAGTTCTTC. Residues: CASSGWLSGSYNEQFF.

V gene TRBV30 combines with J gene TRBJ2-7; 10 bases agree with TRBD1. This CDR3 is 14 amino acids long. Germline lookup yields CDR1 GTSNPN and CDR2 SVGIG (reference sequence). V was clipped by 2 bases and J by 7 bases; unmatched bases: 8. The CDR3 DNA reads TGTGCCTGGAGTCCGGGACAGGGGACGGAAGAGCAGTACTTC. This gives the protein CAWSPGQGTEEQYF.

The V and J genes are TRBV11-1 and TRBJ1-1; a weak D match, TRBD1 (6 bases). V was trimmed by 5 bases and J by 2 bases, leaving 9 bases between them. The CDR3 is made up of 13 amino acids. In germline, CDR1 is SGHAT, CDR2 FQDESV (reference sequence). CDR3 nucleotide sequence: TGTGCCAGCAGCGAGGACAGAAACACTGAAGCTTTCTTT. This encodes CASSEDRNTEAFF.

The rearrangement joins TRBV10-3 to TRBJ2-1; D may be TRBD2 (5 bases). This CDR3 has 15 amino acids. V gave up 0 bases and J gave up 8 bases, with 14 bases separating them. Germline values: CDR1 ENHRY, CDR2 SYGVKD. CDR3: CAISESGPGWDEQFF. Written as DNA, the CDR3 is TGTGCCATCAGTGAGTCAGGTCCGGGATGGGATGAGCAGTTCTTC.